This paragraph covers one T cell receptor beta chain sequence. Its antigen is still unknown. Nothing much larger sits one base from this clone, and base qualities are not available. TCR cDNA was made using 5'RACE template switching, a step that added a universal primer site and unique molecular identifiers. Priming of cDNA synthesis was performed from both the TCR alpha and TCR beta constant segments. Two PCR steps were used to amplify libraries, with sample barcodes and sequencing adapters being added in the second step. Sequencing of libraries was performed on Illumina HiSeq 2500 (2x100 bp) or NovaSeq (2x150 bp). The authors' pipeline ran thus. MIGEC was used to demultiplex reads and collapse the reads into UMI consensus sequences, and MiXCR was used for V(D)J alignment. Using edgeR on replicate PBMC samples, clonotypes were called vaccine-responding if FDR was below 0.01 and the log2 fold change was above 5 up to day 15. CD4 or CD8 identity was assigned to each bulk clonotype according to whether the clonotype was present at higher abundance in the sequenced CD4 repertoire or the sequenced CD8 repertoire. TCRdb reanalyzed the raw reads on its own, using fastp at Q25 for trimming and MiXCR for clone calling, and kept in-frame beta chains. Here each entry gathers all rows of one CDR3 protein and keeps the most common genes and DNA. The V and J calls shown here were made by TCRdb, not taken from the authors' results. The sample yields 450,000 to 550,000 distinct CDR3 sequences; roughly 19% were counted once. Roughly an eighth of the sample goes to the ten largest clones.

This sample was included in a study of T cells after yellow fever vaccination (dated by TCRdb to the late 2010s). Broadly, across the study: The SMART-Seq v4 Ultra Low Input RNA kit was used to prepare libraries from fractions with low cell numbers. To follow T-cell clones before and after both primary and booster YFV17D yellow fever vaccination, bulk TCR alpha and beta repertoires underwent longitudinal sequencing. Two healthy male donors, one aged 18 to 29 and one aged 30 to 40 years, made up the cohort. Blood samples were taken at several timepoints before and after primary and secondary immunization, and bulk PBMC replicates and cell subsets were isolated. Findings and caveats that apply to the study as a whole: After the booster, most clones that had expanded after primary vaccination were detected again (around 97% of CD4 and roughly 86% of CD8), suggesting broad maintenance of memory. The secondary T-cell response was found to be weaker but faster than the primary response, with a peak reached on day 5 rather than on day 15. A small share of clonotypes occurred in both CD4 and CD8 compartments, likely arising from convergent recombination. Computational filtering was needed because FACS-sorted repertoires could contain abundant contaminating clonotypes from the bulk population. Because only two donors were included in the study, the extent to which the findings can be generalized is limited.

Sequences SGHRS (CDR1) and YFSETQ (CDR2) are obtained from the germline V gene. From cysteine to phenylalanine, the CDR3 is 16 amino acids long. Only the CDR3 portion is preserved as DNA: 48 bases, with reading frame beginning at the first base. V is cut by 2 bases and J by 0 bases, and the space between the germline ends is 12 bases. Per the publication, the treatment or condition label means: live attenuated yellow fever vaccine strain. At every blood-draw timepoint, two biological replicates of bulk PBMCs were collected. PBMCs were isolated from peripheral blood using a standard Ficoll-Paque protocol. RNA was extracted with TriZol from bulk PBMCs, CD4 and CD8 fractions, and dextramer-positive and dextramer-negative fractions.

This sequence was found in a man younger than 45 who received the YFV17D yellow fever vaccine. The chain links TRBV5-1 with TRBJ1-3, and perhaps TRBD1 as D gene, on 5 matching bases. Sequenced here: PBMCs, sampled 15 days after the yellow fever booster vaccination. The CDR3 amino acid sequence is: CASSFFTGNSGNTIYF. The DNA is as follows: TGCGCCAGCAGCTTCTTCACAGGCAACTCTGGAAACACCATATATTTT.